This T cell receptor beta chain was found in a study of T-cell reconstitution after alpha-beta-depleted transplantation in children. Preparation of the TCRbeta library was carried out with unique molecular identifiers. TCRdb analysed the PCR reads with MiXCR anew, one entry per CDR3 protein. This table has around 60,000 distinct CDR3 sequences, less than 55% appearing once. CDR1 is SGHVS and CDR2 is FNYEAQ in the germline V gene. V dropped 6 bases and J dropped 1 base, with 12 bases sitting between them. The CDR3 length is 14 residues. V is TRBV7-6 and J is TRBJ1-1; the D is unclear. The sequence came from a male patient between 10 and 17 years old who had a stem cell transplant for acute lymphoblastic leukemia, so the T cells may come from the graft donor. Sequenced material: PBMCs, mostly from graft donor cells, taken 360 days after TCRalphabeta/CD19-depleted stem cell transplant. In DNA, the CDR3 is TGTGCCAGCAGGGCCTGGGGTGCGAACACTGAAGCTTTCTTT. Translation gives CASRAWGANTEAFF.